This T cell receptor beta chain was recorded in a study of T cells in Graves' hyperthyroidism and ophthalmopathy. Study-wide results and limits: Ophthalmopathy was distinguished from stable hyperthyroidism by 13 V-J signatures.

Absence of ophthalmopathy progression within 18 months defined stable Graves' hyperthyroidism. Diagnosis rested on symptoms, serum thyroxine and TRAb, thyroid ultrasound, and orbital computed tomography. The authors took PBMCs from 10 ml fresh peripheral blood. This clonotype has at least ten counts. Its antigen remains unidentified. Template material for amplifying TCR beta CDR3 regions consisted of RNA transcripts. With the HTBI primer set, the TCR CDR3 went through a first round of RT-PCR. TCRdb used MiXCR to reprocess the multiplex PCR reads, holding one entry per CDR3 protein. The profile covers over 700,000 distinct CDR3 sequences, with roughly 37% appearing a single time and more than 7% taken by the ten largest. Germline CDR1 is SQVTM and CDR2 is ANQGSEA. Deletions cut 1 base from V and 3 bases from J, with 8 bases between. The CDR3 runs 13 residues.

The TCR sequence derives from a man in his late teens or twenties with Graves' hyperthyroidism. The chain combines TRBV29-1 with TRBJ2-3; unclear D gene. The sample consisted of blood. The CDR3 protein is CSVEGARTDTQYF. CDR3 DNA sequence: TGCAGCGTTGAAGGGGCACGGACAGATACGCAGTATTTT.